The present T cell receptor (beta chain) was sequenced within a study of metastatic and nonmetastatic thyroid tumors. Turning to the study itself: A comparison of repertoires was made across blood and tumor or nodule tissue from malignant and benign thyroid patients.

No patient received treatment before thyroid surgery. Findings and caveats of the study: Significantly higher TCR beta diversity was reportedly seen in malignant thyroid tumors than benign nodules, in blood and tumor.

Authors' processing steps: A classifier of distant metastasis in papillary thyroid cancer was built from CDR3 differences (across clinicopathological groups). TCRdb reassembled clones from the PCR reads with MiXCR. TCRdb's processing, not the authors', yielded these V and J calls. Of about 20,000 clones in the sample, 34% were seen once. Trimming removed 4 bases from V and 8 bases from J; junction bases left unmatched: 6. In germline, CDR1 is LGHDT, CDR2 YNNKEL (reference sequence). The length of the CDR3 is 14 residues. Points on this clone: Its antigen is not known.

The sample was tumor tissue. This receptor was identified in a male donor with papillary thyroid cancer or a benign thyroid nodule (not recorded which). Some clones in this sample may be carry-over from other donors' samples. This rearrangement joins TRBV3-1 to TRBJ1-4; 8 positions match TRBD1. CDR3 nucleotides: TGTGCCAGCAGCCCCGGGACAGGTCAGGAAAAACTGTTTTTT. Amino acid sequence: CASSPGTGQEKLFF.